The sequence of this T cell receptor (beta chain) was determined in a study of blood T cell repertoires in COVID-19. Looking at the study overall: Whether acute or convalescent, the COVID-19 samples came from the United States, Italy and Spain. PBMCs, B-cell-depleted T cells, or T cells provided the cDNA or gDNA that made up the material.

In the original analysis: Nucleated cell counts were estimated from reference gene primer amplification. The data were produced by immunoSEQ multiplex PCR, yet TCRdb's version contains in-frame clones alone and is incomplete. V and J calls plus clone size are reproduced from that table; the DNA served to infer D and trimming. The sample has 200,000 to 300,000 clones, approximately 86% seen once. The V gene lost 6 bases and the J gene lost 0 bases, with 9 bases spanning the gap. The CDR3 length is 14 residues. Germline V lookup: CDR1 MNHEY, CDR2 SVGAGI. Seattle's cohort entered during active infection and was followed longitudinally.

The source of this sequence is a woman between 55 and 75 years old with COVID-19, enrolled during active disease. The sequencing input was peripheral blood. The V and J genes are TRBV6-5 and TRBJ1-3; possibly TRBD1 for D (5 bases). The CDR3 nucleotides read TGTGCCAGCAGACAGGCCCCCTCTGGAAACACCATATATTTT. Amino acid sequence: CASRQAPSGNTIYF.